The sequence of this T cell receptor (beta chain) was determined in a study of CD8+CD57+ T cells in acquired aplastic anemia. Study in general: On average, sorted CD4+ and CD8+ cells gave 3.2 ug of DNA.

Only patients with CD8+CD57+ cell expansion on flow cytometry were chosen for sequencing. Patients, without exception, had severe acquired aplastic anemia. There was no therapy given to any patient before the blood sampling took place. With regard to this clonotype: This could be a read error, since a much larger clone is one nucleotide away.

CDR3 and TCR beta VDJ profiling relied on a genomic DNA template. Each CDR3 protein gets one entry after TCRdb re-called the reads with MiXCR. Among 200,000 to 250,000 distinct CDR3 sequences, 65% were seen once, and the ten largest hold roughly 53%. In germline, CDR1 is SNHLY, CDR2 FYNNEI. Germline trimming cut 6 bases from V and 0 bases from J; bases unmatched to any gene: 2. The CDR3 contains 13 residues. The sequenced sample consisted of sorted CD4+, CD8+, or CD8+CD57+ T cells (not recorded which) from PBMCs. This receptor was taken from a human donor with aplastic anemia. The chain joins TRBV2 to TRBJ2-7; 7 nucleotides agree with TRBD1. The CDR3 region has the DNA TGTGCCAGCAGGACAGGGAACTCCTACGAGCAGTACTTC. Residues: CASRTGNSYEQYF.